This TCR beta chain was observed in a study of T cells in Graves' hyperthyroidism and ophthalmopathy. Researchers took RNA transcripts and amplified the TCR beta CDR3 regions from them. The TCR CDR3 first-round RT-PCR relied on the HTBI primer set. Via MiXCR, TCRdb re-called the multiplex PCR reads, giving one row per CDR3 protein. The data show roughly 570,000 distinct CDR3 sequences, just over 45% seen once. Comments on this clonotype: One junction end does not reproduce the germline sequence, and a read error may be involved.

This CDR3 has 8 residues. Germline CDR1 DFQATT, CDR2 SNEGSKA (reference sequence). This sequence originates from a young woman with Graves' hyperthyroidism. The gene calls are TRBV20-1 and TRBJ1-5; the D is unclear. The specimen was peripheral blood or thyroid tissue (not recorded which). The CDR3 here is CSARTTQF. CDR3 nucleotide sequence: TGCAGTGCTAGGACCACCCAGTTC.